Included here is one TCR beta chain sequence, with context. What it binds is unknown. This table comes from immunoSEQ multiplex PCR, and its TCRdb copy is limited to in-frame clones, with some not included. The repertoire holds 10,000 to 15,000 clones, under 90% seen once, with under 10% in the top ten. V shed 3 bases, J shed 2 bases, and the junction held 12 bases outside the gene matches. Germline lookup yields CDR1 LGHNA and CDR2 YNFKEQ. The CDR3 loop spans 17 amino acids. This record belongs to a study of tumor-infiltrating lymphocytes in localized non-small cell lung cancer. General observations from the study: Higher tumor T cell infiltration than in uninvolved lung was supported by TCRbeta sequencing.

The sequencing input was lung tumor tissue. This TCR was sampled from a human donor with non-small cell lung cancer. This rearrangement joins TRBV4-2 to TRBJ2-5; 7 nucleotides agree with TRBD1. As DNA, the CDR3 is TGTGCCAGCAGCCAGGCGGCCCGCCCGACAGGGCAAGAGACCCAGTACTTC. It translates to CASSQAARPTGQETQYF.